The entry that follows covers one T cell receptor beta chain sequence. The sample belongs to a study of blood T cell repertoires in COVID-19. As for the study in general: Acute and convalescent COVID-19 specimens originated in the United States, Italy and Spain. The cDNA or gDNA used as material had been derived from T cells, B-cell-depleted T cells, or PBMCs.

V was clipped by 8 bases and J by 2 bases, with 13 bases between them. The CDR3 extends over 14 amino acids. Germline V CDR1 and CDR2: KGHSH, LQKENI. Original analysis: Reference gene primer amplification in the assay estimated nucleated cell counts. Sequencing was performed with immunoSEQ multiplex PCR; in TCRdb, only in-frame clones are kept and a portion is missing. The V and J calls and the clone size are those of that table, but D and trimming were determined from the DNA. The repertoire has over 50,000 clones, more than 70% of them found once; the top ten carry around 6.3%. The clonotype comes from a man aged 60 to 69 with acute or convalescent COVID-19. Sequenced material: peripheral blood. The V call is TRBV18, the J call TRBJ2-1; D not certain. For the CDR3, the DNA is TGTGCCAGCCAAGACTCATCCACCTACAATGAGCAGTTCTTC. Translating it yields CASQDSSTYNEQFF.